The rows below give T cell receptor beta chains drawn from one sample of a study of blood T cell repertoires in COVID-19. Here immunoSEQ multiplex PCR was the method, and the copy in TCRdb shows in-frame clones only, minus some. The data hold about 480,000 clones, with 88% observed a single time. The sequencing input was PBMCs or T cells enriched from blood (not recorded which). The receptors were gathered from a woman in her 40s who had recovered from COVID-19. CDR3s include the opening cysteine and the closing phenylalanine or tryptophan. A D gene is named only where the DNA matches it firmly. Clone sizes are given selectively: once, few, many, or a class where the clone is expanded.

TGCAGCGCATGGGACAGCTATGGCTACACCTTC CSAWDSYGYTF TRBJ1-2 TRBD1 - TRBV29-1
TGTGCCAGCAGACCGGACACAGTACGTGGCTACACCTTC CASRPDTVRGYTF TRBJ1-2 - - TRBV12-3/TRBV12-4
TGTGCCAGCAGCCAAATACTAGGAAATGAGCAGTTCTTC CASSQILGNEQFF TRBJ2-1 - - TRBV2
TGTGCCAGCAGTTCCCCCGGGACAGGGCACAATGAGCAGTTCTTC CASSSPGTGHNEQFF TRBJ2-1 TRBD1 - TRBV28
TGTGCCAGCAGTTACTCGAAGGGACAGTCCTACGAGCAGTACTTC CASSYSKGQSYEQYF TRBJ2-7 TRBD1 once TRBV6-5
TGTGCCAGCAGACGGACAGGGACCTACGAGCAGTACTTC CASRRTGTYEQYF TRBJ2-7 TRBD1 - TRBV12-3/TRBV12-4
TGTGCCAGCAGCTTTACCGGACAGTACGAGCAGTACTTC CASSFTGQYEQYF TRBJ2-7 - - TRBV7-2
TGCGCCAGCAGCCCAGATCAGGGGGGTGATACCTACAATGAGCAGTTCTTC CASSPDQGGDTYNEQFF TRBJ2-1 - - TRBV5-1
TGTGCCAGCAGCGTGGGCCTATTCTCCTACGAGCAGTACTTC CASSVGLFSYEQYF TRBJ2-7 - - TRBV9
TGTGCCAGCAGCTTAGCTATTTCTCTCCCGGGAGGTAGCTATGGCTACACCTTC CASSLAISLPGGSYGYTF TRBJ1-2 - - TRBV7-2
TGCGCCAGCAGCCAATCTACAGGGGTTGAGCAGTTCTTC CASSQSTGVEQFF TRBJ2-1 TRBD1 - TRBV4-3
TGTGCCAGCAGTCCAGACAGGGGGGGTCAGCCCCAGCATTTT CASSPDRGGQPQHF TRBJ1-5 TRBD1 - TRBV28
TGCAGCGCCTCCGGGACAGGGTACTACGAGCAGTACTTC CSASGTGYYEQYF TRBJ2-7 TRBD1 - TRBV29-1
TGTGCCAGCAGCCAATTTTTGGCTAGCGCCACAGATACGCAGTATTTT CASSQFLASATDTQYF TRBJ2-3 - - TRBV3-1/TRBV3-2
TGTGCCAGCAGTCCCTCAGGGGACAATCAGCCCCAGCATTTT CASSPSGDNQPQHF TRBJ1-5 - - TRBV6-5
TGCAGCGCTGTGACAGACTCCTACGAGCAGTACTTC CSAVTDSYEQYF TRBJ2-7 - - TRBV29-1
TGCGCCAGCAGCCAGGATTCCGTCGGGTACTCTGGAAACACCATATATTTT CASSQDSVGYSGNTIYF TRBJ1-3 - - TRBV4-3
TGTGCCTGGAGTGAACTAGGGGGAAATGCAGATACGCAGTATTTT CAWSELGGNADTQYF TRBJ2-3 - - TRBV30
TGTGCCAGCAGCCAAGAAGACGTACAGGGGGCAGGCTACACCTTC CASSQEDVQGAGYTF TRBJ1-2 TRBD1 - TRBV3-1/TRBV3-2
TGTGCCAGCAGCTTGGTAGGGGCCGGGGAGCTGTTTTTT CASSLVGAGELFF TRBJ2-2 - - TRBV5-6
TGTGCCTCCACACCGACGGAGATTAATTCACCCCTCCACTTT CASTPTEINSPLHF TRBJ1-6 - - TRBV2
TGTGCCATCAGTCAGCAGGACAGGGGCCCGGGAGATACGCAGTATTTT CAISQQDRGPGDTQYF TRBJ2-3 TRBD1 - TRBV10-3
TGTGCCAGCACTCAGGGACAGACCCCCAATCAGCCCCAGCATTTT CASTQGQTPNQPQHF TRBJ1-5 TRBD1 - TRBV2
TGTGCCAGCATGGGACTAGGGTTAGATACGCAGTATTTT CASMGLGLDTQYF TRBJ2-3 TRBD2 - TRBV2
TGTGCCAGCAGCCGGTACGGGACAGGGACGGGAGGGCCCTACGAGCAGTACTTC CASSRYGTGTGGPYEQYF TRBJ2-7 - - TRBV11-2
TGCGCCAGCAGCTTGGAGCTAGCCCCGCCCAATGAGCAGTTCTTC CASSLELAPPNEQFF TRBJ2-1 - - TRBV5-1
TGTGCCAGCAGTGGACAGGAGAACTCTGGAAACACCATATATTTT CASSGQENSGNTIYF TRBJ1-3 - few TRBV2
TGCAGTGCTAGTCCCCTGCATTGGGCCGAAGCTTTCTTT CSASPLHWAEAFF TRBJ1-1 - - TRBV20-1
TGTGCCAGCAGCTTAGTGCTCAGGGCATCCTACAATGAGCAGTTCTTC CASSLVLRASYNEQFF TRBJ2-1 - - TRBV7-9
TGCGCCAGCAGTTCCGGGACAGGGGGGGAAAAACTGTTTTTT CASSSGTGGEKLFF TRBJ1-4 TRBD1 - TRBV5-1
TGCGCCAGCAGCCAAGATAAGGACAGGGTGGGGGCAACTAATGAAAAACTGTTTTTT CASSQDKDRVGATNEKLFF TRBJ1-4 TRBD1 - TRBV4-1
TGCGCCAGCAGCCAAGACTTGCGGGACTATGGCTACACCTTC CASSQDLRDYGYTF TRBJ1-2 - - TRBV4-1
TGTGCCAGCAGCCAAGTCCCGCCCGCTAGCGGGAGGTCCTACGAGCAGTACTTC CASSQVPPASGRSYEQYF TRBJ2-7 TRBD2 - TRBV3-1/TRBV3-2
TGTGCCGCGACAGGACGCTCCTACAATGAGCAGTTCTTC CAATGRSYNEQFF TRBJ2-1 - - TRBV27
TGTGCCATCAGTGAGGCTAGCGGGAGGAGGGGCAATGAGCAGTTCTTC CAISEASGRRGNEQFF TRBJ2-1 TRBD2 - TRBV10-3
TGTGCCAGCAGCCGCACATGGAACACTGAAGCTTTCTTT CASSRTWNTEAFF TRBJ1-1 - - TRBV14
TGTGCCGTTAAGGCGGGGATGAACACTGAAGCTTTCTTT CAVKAGMNTEAFF TRBJ1-1 - - TRBV19
TGTGCCAGCAGCCGACAGGGGGGAGGGAATCAGCCCCAGCATTTT CASSRQGGGNQPQHF TRBJ1-5 TRBD1 - TRBV7-6
TGTGCCAGCAGCGGGCATGTACAGGGGTATCTACCTGCAACTAATGAAAAACTGTTTTTT CASSGHVQGYLPATNEKLFF TRBJ1-4 TRBD1 - TRBV9
TGCGCCAGCAGCTTGCAACCTGACAGGGACAATTCACCCCTCCACTTT CASSLQPDRDNSPLHF TRBJ1-6 TRBD1 - TRBV5-1
TGCGCCAGCAGCCAAGGACTAGCGGGATACGAGCAGTACTTC CASSQGLAGYEQYF TRBJ2-7 TRBD2 - TRBV4-3
TGTGCCACCAGAGGACAGGCGAACACTGAAGCTTTCTTT CATRGQANTEAFF TRBJ1-1 TRBD1 few TRBV24-1
TGTGCCAGCAGCCTGACTATTTTGGGCCGTGAAGCTTTCTTT CASSLTILGREAFF TRBJ1-1 - - TRBV7-8
TGTGCCAGCAGCATAGGACAGGGTTTCTCCTACGAGCAGTACTTC CASSIGQGFSYEQYF TRBJ2-7 TRBD1 - TRBV6-2/TRBV6-3
TGTGCCAGCAGCCCAGGGGCAGTTCTTGCCTACGAGCAGTACTTC CASSPGAVLAYEQYF TRBJ2-7 - - TRBV7-8
TGTGCCAGCAGCTTGAGCAGGGCCGGGGGAACTGAAGCTTTCTTT CASSLSRAGGTEAFF TRBJ1-1 - - TRBV5-8
TGTGCCAGCTCCGAGATTAACACCGGGGAGCTGTTTTTT CASSEINTGELFF TRBJ2-2 - once TRBV2
TGTGCCAGCAGCTCTACTCGTCCCGCTAACTATGGCTACACCTTC CASSSTRPANYGYTF TRBJ1-2 - - TRBV21-1
TGTGCCAGCAGACAGACAGGGAGCAATCAGCCCCAGCATTTT CASRQTGSNQPQHF TRBJ1-5 TRBD1 - TRBV27
TGTGCCTGGAGTACCCCCTGGGCGGGGAAGAAGACCCAGTACTTC CAWSTPWAGKKTQYF TRBJ2-5 - once TRBV30
TGTGCCAGCAGTGCCGACAGGAGAAGCTCCTACAATGAGCAGTTCTTC CASSADRRSSYNEQFF TRBJ2-1 - - TRBV25-1
TGTGCCAGCAGCTCGGGGACAGCAGAAGCTTTCTTT CASSSGTAEAFF TRBJ1-1 TRBD1 - TRBV5-6